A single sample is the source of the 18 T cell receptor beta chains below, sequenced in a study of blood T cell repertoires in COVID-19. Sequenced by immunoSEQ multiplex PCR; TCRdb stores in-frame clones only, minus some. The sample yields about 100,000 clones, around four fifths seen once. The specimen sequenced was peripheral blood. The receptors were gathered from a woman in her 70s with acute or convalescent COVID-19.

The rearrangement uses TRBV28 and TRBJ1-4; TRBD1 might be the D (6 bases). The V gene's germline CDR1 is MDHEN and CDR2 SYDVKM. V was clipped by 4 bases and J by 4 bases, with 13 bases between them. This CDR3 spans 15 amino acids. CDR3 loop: CASSSIGGGNEKLFF. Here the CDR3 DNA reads TGTGCCAGCAGTTCCATTGGGGGCGGTAATGAAAAACTGTTTTTT.

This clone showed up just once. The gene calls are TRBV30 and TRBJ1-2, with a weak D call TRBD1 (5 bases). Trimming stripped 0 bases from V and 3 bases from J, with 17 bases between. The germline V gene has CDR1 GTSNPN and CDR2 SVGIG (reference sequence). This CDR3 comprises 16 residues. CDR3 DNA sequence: TGTGCCTGGAGTGTCAACTCCCCCTTAGGGGACTATGGCTACACCTTC. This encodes CAWSVNSPLGDYGYTF.

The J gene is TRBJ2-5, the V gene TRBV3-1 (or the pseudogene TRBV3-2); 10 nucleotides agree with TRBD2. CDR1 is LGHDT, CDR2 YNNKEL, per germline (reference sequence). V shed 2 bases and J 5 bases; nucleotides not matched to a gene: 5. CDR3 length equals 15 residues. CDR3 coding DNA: TGTGCCAGCAGCCAAAGCGGGGGGGCCGGGGAGACCCAGTACTTC. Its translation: CASSQSGGAGETQYF.

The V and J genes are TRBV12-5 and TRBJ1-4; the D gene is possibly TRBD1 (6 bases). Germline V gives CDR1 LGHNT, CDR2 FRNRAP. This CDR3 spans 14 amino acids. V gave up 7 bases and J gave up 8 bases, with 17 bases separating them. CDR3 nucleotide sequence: TGTGCTAGTGCCATGGGGGGGGGCAACGAAAAACTGTTTTTT. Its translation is CASAMGGGNEKLFF.

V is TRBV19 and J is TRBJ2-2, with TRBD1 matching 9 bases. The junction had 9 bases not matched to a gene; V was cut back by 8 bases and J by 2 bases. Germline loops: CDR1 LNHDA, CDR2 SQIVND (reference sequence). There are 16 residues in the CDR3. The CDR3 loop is CASGGQGRVNTGELFF. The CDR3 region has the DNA TGTGCCAGTGGGGGACAGGGTAGGGTCAACACCGGGGAGCTGTTTTTT.

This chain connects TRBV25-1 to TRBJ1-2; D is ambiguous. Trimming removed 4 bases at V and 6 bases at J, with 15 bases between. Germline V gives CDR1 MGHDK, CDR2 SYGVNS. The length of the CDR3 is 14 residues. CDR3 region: CASSVTPGVDGYTF. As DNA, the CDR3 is TGTGCCAGCAGTGTCACCCCGGGAGTAGATGGCTACACCTTC.

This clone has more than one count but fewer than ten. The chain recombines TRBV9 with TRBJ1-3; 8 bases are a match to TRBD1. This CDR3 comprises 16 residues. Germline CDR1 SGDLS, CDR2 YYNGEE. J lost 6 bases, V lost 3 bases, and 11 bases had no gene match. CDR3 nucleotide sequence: TGTGCCAGCAGCGGACCCACAGGGGGGATATCAAACACCATATATTTT. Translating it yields CASSGPTGGISNTIYF.

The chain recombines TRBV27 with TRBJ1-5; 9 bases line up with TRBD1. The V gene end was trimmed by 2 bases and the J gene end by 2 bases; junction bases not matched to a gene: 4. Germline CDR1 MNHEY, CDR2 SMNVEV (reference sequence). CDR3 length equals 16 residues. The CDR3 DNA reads TGTGCCAGCAGTTTAAGGGACAGGGATGGCAATCAGCCCCAGCATTTT. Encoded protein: CASSLRDRDGNQPQHF.

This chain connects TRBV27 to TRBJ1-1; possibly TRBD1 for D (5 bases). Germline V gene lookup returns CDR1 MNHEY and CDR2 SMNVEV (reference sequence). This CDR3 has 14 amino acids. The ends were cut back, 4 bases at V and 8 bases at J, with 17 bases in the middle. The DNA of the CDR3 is TGTGCCAGCAGTTCATGGGGACTCAGCTGGGAAGCTTTCTTT. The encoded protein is CASSSWGLSWEAFF.

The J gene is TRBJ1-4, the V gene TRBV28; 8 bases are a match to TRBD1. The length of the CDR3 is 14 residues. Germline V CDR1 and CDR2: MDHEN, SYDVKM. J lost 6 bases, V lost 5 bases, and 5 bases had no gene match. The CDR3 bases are TGTGCCAGCAGTCCCCTACAGGGGGATGAAAAACTGTTTTTT. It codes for CASSPLQGDEKLFF.

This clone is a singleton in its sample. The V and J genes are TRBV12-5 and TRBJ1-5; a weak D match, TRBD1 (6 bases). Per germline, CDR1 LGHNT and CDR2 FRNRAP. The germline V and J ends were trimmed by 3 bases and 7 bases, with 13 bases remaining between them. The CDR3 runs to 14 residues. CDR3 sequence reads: CASGFRTEKQPQHF. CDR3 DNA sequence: TGTGCTAGTGGTTTTCGGACAGAGAAGCAGCCCCAGCATTTT.

The CDR3 coding sequence is TGTGCCAGCAGCTTACCCCAGGGGGAGCAGTACGTC. It translates to CASSLPQGEQYV. This sequence joins TRBV7-6 and TRBJ2-7; D is perhaps TRBD1 (6 bases). The germline CDR1 and CDR2 sequences are SGHVS and FNYEAQ. Trimming stripped 2 bases from V and 7 bases from J, with 9 bases between. The CDR3 spans 12 residues.

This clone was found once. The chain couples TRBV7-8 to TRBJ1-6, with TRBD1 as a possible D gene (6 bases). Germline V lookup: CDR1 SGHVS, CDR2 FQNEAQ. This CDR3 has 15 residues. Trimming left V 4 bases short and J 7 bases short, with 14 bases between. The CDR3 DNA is TGTGCCAGCAGCTCTACAGGGATTGACAATTCACCCCTCCACTTT. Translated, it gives CASSSTGIDNSPLHF.

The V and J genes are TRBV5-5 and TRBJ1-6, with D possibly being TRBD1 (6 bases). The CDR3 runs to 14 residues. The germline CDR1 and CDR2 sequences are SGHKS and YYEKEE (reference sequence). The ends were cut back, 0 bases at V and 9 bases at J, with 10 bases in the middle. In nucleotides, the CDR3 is TGTGCCAGCAGCTTGGGACAGGACGCTTCACCCCTCCACTTT. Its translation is CASSLGQDASPLHF.

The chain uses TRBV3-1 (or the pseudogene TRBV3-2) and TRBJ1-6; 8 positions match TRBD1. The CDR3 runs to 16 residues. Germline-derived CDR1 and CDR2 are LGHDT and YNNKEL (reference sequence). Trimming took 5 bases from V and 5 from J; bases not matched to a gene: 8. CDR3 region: CASSSRTGGNNSPLHF. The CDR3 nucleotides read TGTGCCAGCAGCTCCCGCACAGGGGGGAATAATTCACCCCTCCACTTT.

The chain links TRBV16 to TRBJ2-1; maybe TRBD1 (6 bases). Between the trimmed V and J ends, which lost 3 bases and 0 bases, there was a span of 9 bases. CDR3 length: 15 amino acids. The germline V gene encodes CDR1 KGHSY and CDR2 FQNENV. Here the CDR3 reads CASSQARGSYNEQFF. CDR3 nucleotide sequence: TGTGCCAGCAGCCAGGCCAGGGGCTCCTACAATGAGCAGTTCTTC.

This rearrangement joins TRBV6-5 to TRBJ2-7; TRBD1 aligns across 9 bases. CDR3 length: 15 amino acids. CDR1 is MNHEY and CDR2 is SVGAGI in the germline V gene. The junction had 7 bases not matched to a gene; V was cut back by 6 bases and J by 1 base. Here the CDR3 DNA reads TGTGCCAGCAGATTAGGGGGGACAGGGTCCTACGAGCAGTACTTC. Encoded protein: CASRLGGTGSYEQYF.

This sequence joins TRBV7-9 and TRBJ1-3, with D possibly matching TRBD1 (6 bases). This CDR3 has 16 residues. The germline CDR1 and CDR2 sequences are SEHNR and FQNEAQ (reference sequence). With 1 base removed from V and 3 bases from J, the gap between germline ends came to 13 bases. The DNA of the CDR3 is TGTGCCAGCAGCTTAGAGGCCGGCAGGGGTGGAAACACCATATATTTT. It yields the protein CASSLEAGRGGNTIYF.